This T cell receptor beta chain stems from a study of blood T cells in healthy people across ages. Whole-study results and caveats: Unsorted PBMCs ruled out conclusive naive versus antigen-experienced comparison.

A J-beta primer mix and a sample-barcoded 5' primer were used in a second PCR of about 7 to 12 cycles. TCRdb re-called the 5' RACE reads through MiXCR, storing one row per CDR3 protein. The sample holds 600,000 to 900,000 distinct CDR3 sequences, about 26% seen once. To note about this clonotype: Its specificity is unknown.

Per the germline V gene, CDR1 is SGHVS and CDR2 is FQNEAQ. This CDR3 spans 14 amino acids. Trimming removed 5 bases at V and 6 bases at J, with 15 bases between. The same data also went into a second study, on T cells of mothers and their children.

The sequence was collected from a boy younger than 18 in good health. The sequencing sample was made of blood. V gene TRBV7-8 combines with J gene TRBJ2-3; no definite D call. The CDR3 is CASSVRPVPDTQYF. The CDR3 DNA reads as TGTGCCAGCAGCGTACGTCCAGTCCCCGATACGCAGTATTTT.